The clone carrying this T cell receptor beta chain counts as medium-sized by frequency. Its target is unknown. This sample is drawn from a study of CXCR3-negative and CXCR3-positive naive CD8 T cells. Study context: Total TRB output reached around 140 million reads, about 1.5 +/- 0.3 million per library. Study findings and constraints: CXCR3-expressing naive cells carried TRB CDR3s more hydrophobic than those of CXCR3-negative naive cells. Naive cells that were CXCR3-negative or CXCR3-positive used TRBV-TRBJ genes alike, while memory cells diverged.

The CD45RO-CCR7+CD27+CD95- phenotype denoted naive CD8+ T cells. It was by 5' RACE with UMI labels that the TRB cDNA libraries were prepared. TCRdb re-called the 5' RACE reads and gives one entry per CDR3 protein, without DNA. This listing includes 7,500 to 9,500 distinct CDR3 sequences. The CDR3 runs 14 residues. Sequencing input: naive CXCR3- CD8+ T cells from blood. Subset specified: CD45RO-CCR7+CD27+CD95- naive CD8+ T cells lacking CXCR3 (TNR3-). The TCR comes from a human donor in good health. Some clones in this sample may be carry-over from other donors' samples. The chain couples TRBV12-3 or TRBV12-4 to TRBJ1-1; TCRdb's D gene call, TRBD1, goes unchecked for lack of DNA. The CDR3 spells CASSLDWGGTEAFF.